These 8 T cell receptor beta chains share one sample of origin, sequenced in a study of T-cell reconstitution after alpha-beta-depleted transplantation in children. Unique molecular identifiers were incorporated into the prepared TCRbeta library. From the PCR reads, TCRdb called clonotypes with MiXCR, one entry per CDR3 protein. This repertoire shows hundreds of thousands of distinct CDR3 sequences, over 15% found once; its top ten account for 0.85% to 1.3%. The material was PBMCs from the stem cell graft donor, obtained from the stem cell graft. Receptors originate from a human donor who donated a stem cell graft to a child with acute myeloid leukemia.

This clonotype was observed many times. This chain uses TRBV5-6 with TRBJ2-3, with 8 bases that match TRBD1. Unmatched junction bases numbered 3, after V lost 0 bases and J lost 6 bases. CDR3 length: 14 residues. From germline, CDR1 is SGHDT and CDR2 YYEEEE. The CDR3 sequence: CASSLGRGLDTQYF. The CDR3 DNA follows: TGTGCCAGCAGCTTGGGCAGGGGGCTGGATACGCAGTATTTT. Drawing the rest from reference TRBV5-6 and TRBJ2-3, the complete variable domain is DAGVTQSPTHLIKTRGQQVTLRCSPKSGHDTVSWYQQALGQGPQFIFQYYEEEERQRGNFPDRFSGHQFPNYSSELNVNALLLGDSALYLCASSLGRGLDTQYFGPGTRLTVL.

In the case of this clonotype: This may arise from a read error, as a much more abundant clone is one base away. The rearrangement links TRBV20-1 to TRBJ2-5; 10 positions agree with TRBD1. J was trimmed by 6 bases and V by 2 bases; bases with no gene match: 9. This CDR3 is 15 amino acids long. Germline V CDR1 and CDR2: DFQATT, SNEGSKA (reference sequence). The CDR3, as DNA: TGCAGTGCTAGACTCCGGACAGGGGGGACGAAGACCCAGTACTTC. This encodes CSARLRTGGTKTQYF.

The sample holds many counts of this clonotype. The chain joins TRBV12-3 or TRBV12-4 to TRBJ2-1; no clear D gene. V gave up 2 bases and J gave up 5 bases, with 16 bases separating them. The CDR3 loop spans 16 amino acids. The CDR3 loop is CASSLPLSGLNNEQFF. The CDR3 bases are TGTGCCAGCAGTTTACCGCTGTCCGGGCTGAACAATGAGCAGTTCTTC.

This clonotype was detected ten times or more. The CDR3, as DNA: TGTGCCAGCAGTATGACAGGGACGCACAATGAGCAGTTCTTC. The encoded protein is CASSMTGTHNEQFF. This chain joins TRBV12-3 or TRBV12-4 and TRBJ2-1, with 7 nucleotides matching TRBD1. The CDR3 runs 14 residues. The ends lost 5 bases at V and 5 bases at J; junction bases unmatched: 6.

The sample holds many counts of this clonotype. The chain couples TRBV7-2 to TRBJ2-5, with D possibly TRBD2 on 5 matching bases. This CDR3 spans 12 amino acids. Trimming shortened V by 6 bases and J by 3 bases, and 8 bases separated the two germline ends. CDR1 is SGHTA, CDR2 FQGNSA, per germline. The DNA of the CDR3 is TGTGCCAGCAGTACGGGGAAAGAGACCCAGTACTTC. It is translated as CASSTGKETQYF.

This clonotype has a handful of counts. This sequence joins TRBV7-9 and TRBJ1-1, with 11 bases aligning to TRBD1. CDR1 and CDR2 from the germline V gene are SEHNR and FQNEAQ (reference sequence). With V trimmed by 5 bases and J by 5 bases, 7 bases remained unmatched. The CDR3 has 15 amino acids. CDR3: CASSIGTGGTTEAFF. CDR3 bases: TGTGCCAGCAGCATCGGGACAGGGGGTACGACTGAAGCTTTCTTT.

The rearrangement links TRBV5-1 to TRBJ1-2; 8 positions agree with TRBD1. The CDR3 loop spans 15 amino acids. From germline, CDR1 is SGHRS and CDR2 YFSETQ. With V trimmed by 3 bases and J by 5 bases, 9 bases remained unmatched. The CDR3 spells CASSSGQAGHYGYTF. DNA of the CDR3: TGCGCCAGCAGCTCGGGACAGGCGGGACATTATGGCTACACCTTC.

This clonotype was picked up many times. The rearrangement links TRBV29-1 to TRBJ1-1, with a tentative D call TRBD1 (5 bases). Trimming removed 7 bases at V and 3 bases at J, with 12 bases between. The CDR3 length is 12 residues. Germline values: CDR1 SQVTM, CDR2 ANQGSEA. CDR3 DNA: TGCAGCGGAGAGGGGATCGACACTGAAGCTTTCTTT. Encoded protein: CSGEGIDTEAFF.